This TCR beta chain was captured by sequencing in a study of T cells after yellow fever vaccination. Study-level points and caveats: Clones that expanded after primary vaccination mostly reappeared after the booster (96% CD4, 88% CD8).

Regarding this clonotype: The antigen remains unidentified.

Per the germline V gene, CDR1 is ENHRY and CDR2 is SYGVKD. The CDR3 runs 15 residues. V was trimmed by 3 bases and J by 14 bases, leaving 24 bases between them. TCRdb redid the calling of the 5' RACE reads with MiXCR, one entry per CDR3 protein. The sample holds some 500,000 distinct CDR3 sequences; roughly 14% are singletons and the top ten take over 13%. The sequence came from a man under 40 who received the YFV17D yellow fever vaccine. Sequences were derived from PBMCs, sampled on the day of the yellow fever booster vaccination. V usage is TRBV10-3 and J usage is TRBJ2-3, with D possibly being TRBD1 (6 bases). The CDR3 coding sequence is TGTGCCATCAGTGAAACGGTTAGAGGAGCAGGGGCGCCGTATTTT. Translation gives CAISETVRGAGAPYF.